These 16 T cell receptor beta chains share one sample of origin, sequenced in a study of CD8+CD57+ T cells in acquired aplastic anemia. TCR beta VDJ and CDR3 profiling used genomic DNA as template. TCRdb independently ran MiXCR on the reads; one entry per CDR3 protein. The sample lists approximately 260,000 distinct CDR3 sequences; 82% were seen once. The patients chosen for sequencing had shown expansion of CD8+CD57+ cells (detected by flow cytometry). The sequenced sample consisted of sorted CD4+, CD8+, or CD8+CD57+ T cells (not recorded which) from PBMCs. These receptors were collected from a human donor with aplastic anemia.

V is TRBV10-3 and J is TRBJ2-5, with 7 bases lining up with TRBD1. CDR3 length: 13 amino acids. Germline V CDR1 and CDR2: ENHRY, SYGVKD. V shed 4 bases, J shed 5 bases, and the junction held 4 bases outside the gene matches. CDR3 bases: TGTGCCATCAGTGGGGTACAGGGGGAGACCCAGTACTTC. Translating gives CAISGVQGETQYF.

As regards this clonotype: In this CDR3 the conserved last residue, phenylalanine or tryptophan, is missing, so a read error is likely. J is TRBJ1-5 and V is TRBV29-1; D uncertain. V dropped 4 bases and J dropped 0 bases, with 19 bases sitting between them. Looked up from germline, CDR1 is SQVTM and CDR2 is ANQGSEA. The CDR3 has 17 amino acids. CDR3 bases: TGCAGCGTTGTATTGGGTGGCAGGAGAGATAGCAATCAGCCCCAGCATGGT. It is translated as CSVVLGGRRDSNQPQHG.

The gene calls are TRBV2 and TRBJ2-3; D call uncertain. Germline V gives CDR1 SNHLY, CDR2 FYNNEI. The CDR3 totals 13 residues. The V gene lost 8 bases and the J gene lost 14 bases, with 23 bases spanning the gap. CDR3 sequence: CASVGRLKEKLYF. The CDR3 region has the DNA TGTGCCAGCGTGGGCAGGCTAAAAGAAAAACTGTATTTT.

About this clonotype itself: Compared with germline, one end of the junction differs, possibly owing to a read error. The gene calls are TRBV5-1 and TRBJ1-2; weak D call: TRBD1 (6 bases). Germline V lookup: CDR1 SGHRS, CDR2 YFSETQ. The CDR3 totals 15 residues. CDR3 sequence (DNA): TGCGCCAGCAGCTTTACACGACAGGCAAACTATGGCTATACCTTC. It encodes CASSFTRQANYGYTF.

Concerning this clonotype: It is likely a read error, because the conserved phenylalanine at the end of the CDR3 is missing. It is unclear where the CDR3 begins or ends on the DNA, so no DNA is shown, and the CDR3 is as TCRdb lists it. V gene TRBV7-3 combines with J gene TRBJ1-5; no DNA check was done on the table's D call, TRBD1. Inclusive of both ends, the CDR3 amounts to 13 amino acids. Germline V gives CDR1 SGHTA, CDR2 FQGTGA. The CDR3 spells CASSLTLTGNTEA.

The rearrangement joins TRBV7-2 to TRBJ2-7; a possible D gene is TRBD2 (6 bases). V was shortened by 0 bases and J by 4 bases, with 22 bases between the two germline ends. The germline V gene has CDR1 SGHTA and CDR2 FQGNSA. CDR3 length equals 18 residues. CDR3 DNA sequence: TGTGCCAGCAGCTTAGCGGGAGGTGCCGATACGCATTCTTACGAGCAGTACGTC. It yields the protein CASSLAGGADTHSYEQYV.

The chain recombines TRBV9 with TRBJ2-5; no clear D. CDR3 length: 14 residues. CDR1 and CDR2 from the germline V gene are SGDLS and YYNGEE. V was clipped by 3 bases and J by 14 bases, with 23 bases between them. The CDR3 coding sequence is TGTGCCAGCAGCGGAGCTCCCGAGAACACTAAAGCTTACTTC. Translated: CASSGAPENTKAYF.

The chain recombines TRBV7-6 with TRBJ1-2; D remains unclear. The CDR3 is made up of 15 amino acids. Germline assignment: CDR1 SGHVS and CDR2 FNYEAQ. With 3 bases removed from V and 12 bases from J, the gap between germline ends came to 23 bases. The DNA for the CDR3 is TGTGCCAGCAGCTTGAGTTCCTATAATTCATCCCTCCACACCTTC. Amino acid sequence: CASSLSSYNSSLHTF.

The chain is built from TRBV5-8 and TRBJ1-4, with 8 bases fitting TRBD1. The CDR3 runs to 14 residues. Germline lookup yields CDR1 SGHTS and CDR2 YDEGEE. Trimming took 4 bases from V and 5 from J; bases not matched to a gene: 4. CDR3 residues: CASSPGTGNEKLFF. DNA of the CDR3: TGTGCCAGCAGCCCAGGGACAGGAAATGAAAAACTGTTTTTT.

This clonotype has ten or more counts. This sequence joins TRBV10-3 and TRBJ2-1; the match to TRBD2 covers 7 bases. The junction had 0 bases not matched to a gene; V was cut back by 0 bases and J by 7 bases. CDR1 ENHRY and CDR2 SYGVKD come from the germline V gene. This CDR3 contains 13 residues. In DNA, the CDR3 is TGTGCCATCAGTGAGTCTAGCGGGAATGAGCAGTTCTTC. It codes for CAISESSGNEQFF.

The chain links TRBV2 to TRBJ2-7, with D unclear. Per germline, CDR1 SNHLY and CDR2 FYNNEI. V gave up 6 bases and J gave up 1 base, with 10 bases separating them. The CDR3 spans 13 residues. CDR3 sequence reads: CASRNDGSYEQYF. CDR3 bases: TGTGCCAGCAGAAACGACGGTTCCTACGAGCAGTACTTC. Looking up the rest from reference TRBV2 and TRBJ2-7 gives the full variable domain: EPEVTQTPSHQVTQMGQEVILRCVPISNHLYFYWYRQILGQKVEFLVSFYNNEISEKSEIFDDQFSVERPDGSNFTLKIRSTKLEDSAMYFCASRNDGSYEQYFGPGTRLTVT.

CDR3 bases: TGTGCCAGCAGCTTAGCGGTGACTGCGAATACGCAAGCTTTCTTT. Its protein product is CASSLAVTANTQAFF. V and J are TRBV7-2 and TRBJ1-1; D not resolved. The CDR3 runs to 15 residues. Deletions cut 0 bases from V and 9 bases from J, with 17 bases between. Germline lookup yields CDR1 SGHTA and CDR2 FQGNSA. Looking up the rest from reference TRBV7-2 and TRBJ1-1 gives the full variable domain: GAGVSQSPSNKVTEKGKDVELRCDPISGHTALYWYRQSLGQGLEFLIYFQGNSAPDKSGLPSDRFSAERTGGSVSTLTIQRTQQEDSAVYLCASSLAVTANTQAFFGQGTRLTVV.

Concerning this clonotype: A read error may produce the germline difference seen at one junction end. V usage is TRBV15 and J usage is TRBJ2-5, with TRBD1 as a possible D gene (5 bases). Germline CDR1 reads LNHNV; CDR2 reads YYDKDF (reference sequence). This CDR3 spans 14 amino acids. In nucleotides, the CDR3 is TGTGCCAGCAGTGGGGCCTATAGCAAAGAGCCCCAGTACTTC. Residues: CASSGAYSKEPQYF.

V gene TRBV9 combines with J gene TRBJ2-6; TRBD2 is a possible D gene (6 bases). Germline V gives CDR1 SGDLS, CDR2 YYNGEE. The CDR3 has 17 amino acids. V was pared by 0 bases and J by 10 bases, with 20 bases between. In nucleotides, the CDR3 is TGTGCCAGCAGCGTAGGGAGGGTAGCGTCTGGTACGAACGTCCTGACTTTC. Its protein product is CASSVGRVASGTNVLTF.

This rearrangement joins TRBV10-3 to TRBJ1-2; D unresolved. Germline V gene lookup returns CDR1 ENHRY and CDR2 SYGVKD. The CDR3 sequence is 14 residues long. V shed 1 base and J shed 7 bases, with 13 bases lying between them. The CDR3 nucleotides are TGTGCCATCAGTGAGTTTCCCGAGGCGGGTGGCTACACCTTC. This encodes CAISEFPEAGGYTF.

With respect to this clonotype: At one of its ends the junction is not consistent with the germline gene, which may arise from a read error. This chain links TRBV7-8 with TRBJ2-3; D is possibly TRBD1 (5 bases). Per the germline V gene, CDR1 is SGHVS and CDR2 is FQNEAQ. The CDR3 loop spans 15 amino acids. This CDR3 reads CASSVGGHGTDTPYF. DNA for the CDR3: TGTGCCAGCAGCGTAGGTGGACACGGCACAGATACGCCGTATTTT.